These 29 T cell receptor beta chains came from one sample sequenced in a study of early T cells in non-severe SARS-CoV-2 infection. TCRdb passed the 5' RACE reads through MiXCR, listing each CDR3 protein once. Among approximately 100,000 distinct CDR3 sequences listed, approximately 14% were seen once. The specimen was whole blood. The receptors derive from an adult who was a healthcare worker with PCR-confirmed SARS-CoV-2 infection or an uninfected control (not recorded which).

This clonotype was seen ten or more times. The chain has TRBV7-9 and TRBJ1-2; a possible D gene is TRBD1 (6 bases). The germline V and J ends were trimmed by 5 bases and 7 bases, with 17 bases remaining between them. Looked up from germline, CDR1 is SEHNR and CDR2 is FQNEAQ (reference sequence). The CDR3 extends over 14 amino acids. DNA of the CDR3: TGTGCCAGCAGCCTGGGAGGGGGTCCAGGTGGCTACACCTTC. This sequence encodes CASSLGGGPGGYTF.

The V gene is TRBV6-5, the J gene TRBJ2-3; possibly TRBD1 for D (5 bases). Germline V lookup: CDR1 MNHEY, CDR2 SVGAGI. The CDR3 covers 15 residues. The V and J ends lost 2 bases and 2 bases respectively, with 11 bases between them. The CDR3 reads CASSYPGSTTDTQYF. DNA for the CDR3: TGTGCCAGCAGTTACCCAGGGTCGACCACAGATACGCAGTATTTT.

Only a few counts were recorded for this clonotype. The chain is built from TRBV24-1 and TRBJ2-3, with D unresolved. Trimming pared 6 bases from V and 0 bases from J, leaving 3 bases between. This CDR3 is built from 12 residues. Germline loops: CDR1 KGHDR, CDR2 SFDVKD. Here the CDR3 DNA reads TGTGCCACCAGTACTAGCACAGATACGCAGTATTTT. It specifies CATSTSTDTQYF.

This clonotype was recorded a few times. The V call is TRBV7-6, the J call TRBJ2-2; unclear D gene. This CDR3 comprises 14 residues. Per the germline V gene, CDR1 is SGHVS and CDR2 is FNYEAQ. Between the trimmed V and J ends, which lost 5 bases and 6 bases, there was a span of 13 bases. The CDR3 DNA follows: TGTGCCAGCAGCAGTAGCTACGGCCCCGGGGAGCTGTTTTTT. Its protein is CASSSSYGPGELFF.

This clonotype was observed a handful of times. The chain combines TRBV10-3 with TRBJ1-2, with a possible D match to TRBD1 (6 bases). CDR1 ENHRY and CDR2 SYGVKD come from the germline V gene. Trimming stripped 6 bases from V and 5 bases from J, with 19 bases between. The CDR3 sequence is 15 residues long. In nucleotides, the CDR3 is TGTGCCATCAGGGAAACAGGGAAAGTAGGTTATGGCTACACCTTC. Encoded protein: CAIRETGKVGYGYTF.

This clonotype has just one count. This sequence joins TRBV7-8 and TRBJ1-2; TRBD1 aligns across 8 bases. CDR1 SGHVS and CDR2 FQNEAQ come from the germline V gene. V was clipped by 5 bases and J by 3 bases; unmatched bases: 8. The CDR3 contains 15 residues. The CDR3 sequence: CASSRGQAIDYGYTF. The CDR3 nucleotides read TGTGCCAGCAGCCGGGGACAGGCTATTGACTATGGCTACACCTTC.

The J gene is TRBJ2-3, the V gene TRBV9, with D possibly TRBD2 on 6 matching bases. CDR1 SGDLS and CDR2 YYNGEE come from the germline V gene. Trimming cost V 0 bases and J 2 bases, with 13 bases left between them. The CDR3 runs 16 residues. The CDR3 nucleotides read TGTGCCAGCAGCGTAGGGGCTAGCGCCTACACAGATACGCAGTATTTT. Translation gives CASSVGASAYTDTQYF.

The V call is TRBV9, the J call TRBJ2-5; TRBD2 might be the D (6 bases). Germline lookup yields CDR1 SGDLS and CDR2 YYNGEE. The CDR3 runs to 13 residues. Trimming removed 3 bases from V and 0 bases from J, with 6 bases in between. The CDR3 loop reads CASSAGDQETQYF. The CDR3 nucleotides read TGTGCCAGCAGCGCGGGGGACCAAGAGACCCAGTACTTC.

This clonotype was seen a handful of times. This chain uses TRBV3-1 with TRBJ2-7; D not resolved. The germline CDR1 and CDR2 sequences are LGHDT and YNNKEL (reference sequence). V shed 3 bases and J shed 4 bases, with 7 bases lying between them. This CDR3 spans 12 amino acids. The CDR3 loop is CASSHIPYEQYF. The CDR3, as DNA: TGTGCCAGCAGCCATATACCGTACGAGCAGTACTTC.

The chain joins TRBV24-1 to TRBJ2-7; unclear D gene. This CDR3 spans 12 amino acids. Trimming removed 3 bases at V and 3 bases at J, with 5 bases between. Germline lookup yields CDR1 KGHDR and CDR2 SFDVKD. The CDR3 coding sequence is TGTGCCACCAGTGATGAGGACTACGAGCAGTACTTC. This sequence encodes CATSDEDYEQYF.

The rearrangement links TRBV6-6 to TRBJ2-3; either TRBD1 or TRBD2 may supply D (5 bases each). V was clipped by 0 bases and J by 0 bases, with 13 bases between them. Germline CDR1 is MNHNY and CDR2 is SVGAGI (reference sequence). The CDR3 spans 17 residues. CDR3 nucleotide sequence: TGTGCCAGCAGTTACTCAAGGGACCGCCCGAGCACAGATACGCAGTATTTT. Translation gives CASSYSRDRPSTDTQYF.

This clonotype was detected only a few times. This rearrangement joins TRBV7-2 to TRBJ1-3, with 7 bases lining up with TRBD1. Germline CDR1 reads SGHTA; CDR2 reads FQGNSA. The V gene end was trimmed by 3 bases and the J gene end by 2 bases; junction bases not matched to a gene: 4. CDR3 size: 15 residues. In nucleotides, the CDR3 is TGTGCCAGCAGCTTTCCGACAGGGCCTGGAAACACCATATATTTT. This codes for CASSFPTGPGNTIYF. The full variable domain, in which reference TRBV7-2 and TRBJ1-3 provide the parts outside the CDR3, is GAGVSQSPSNKVTEKGKDVELRCDPISGHTALYWYRQSLGQGLEFLIYFQGNSAPDKSGLPSDRFSAERTGGSVSTLTIQRTQQEDSAVYLCASSFPTGPGNTIYFGEGSWLTVV.

V gene TRBV6-6 combines with J gene TRBJ2-3, with 11 bases matching TRBD1. The junction had 4 bases not matched to a gene; V was cut back by 5 bases and J by 6 bases. The germline gives CDR1 MNHNY, CDR2 SVGAGI (reference sequence). The CDR3 is 14 residues long. The CDR3 sequence is CASSKGTGGDTQYF. The CDR3 nucleotides read TGTGCCAGCAGTAAAGGGACAGGGGGGGATACGCAGTATTTT.

This CDR3 is CASSRTSGGPETQYF. The CDR3 DNA reads as TGTGCCAGCAGCCGGACTAGCGGGGGCCCTGAGACGCAGTATTTT. The chain has TRBV2 and TRBJ2-3, with 13 nucleotides matching TRBD2. Germline V gives CDR1 SNHLY, CDR2 FYNNEI. The CDR3 has 15 amino acids. The J segment lost 9 bases and the V segment lost 6 bases, leaving 9 bases of the junction unmatched.

This clonotype was found a few times. V is TRBV5-1 and J is TRBJ2-3; TRBD1 matches 7 bases. The CDR3 consists of 19 residues. The germline CDR1 and CDR2 sequences are SGHRS and YFSETQ. With 0 bases clipped from V and 0 bases from J, the junction kept 13 bases outside the gene matches. In nucleotides, the CDR3 is TGCGCCAGCAGCTTGGGACGACCCAGGGGGACCTATAGCACAGATACGCAGTATTTT. Protein sequence: CASSLGRPRGTYSTDTQYF.

The rearrangement uses TRBV5-1 and TRBJ1-5; possibly TRBD1 for D (5 bases). The V gene lost 0 bases and the J gene lost 5 bases, with 12 bases spanning the gap. The CDR3 loop spans 15 amino acids. Germline CDR1 and CDR2: SGHRS and YFSETQ. Here the CDR3 DNA reads TGCGCCAGCAGCTTGGAATTGGGGGAAGATCAGCCCCAGCATTTT. Amino acid sequence: CASSLELGEDQPQHF. Based on the CDR3 plus reference TRBV5-1 and TRBJ1-5, the full variable domain is KAGVTQTPRYLIKTRGQQVTLSCSPISGHRSVSWYQQTPGQGLQFLFEYFSETQRNKGNFPGRFSGRQFSNSRSEMNVSTLELGDSALYLCASSLELGEDQPQHFGDGTRLSIL.

In regard to this clonotype: With a much larger clone just one base away, this may be a read error. The chain uses TRBV6-5 and TRBJ1-2; D is unresolved. V lost 4 bases and J 0 bases, leaving 12 bases between the germline ends. The CDR3 spans 15 residues. Per germline, CDR1 MNHEY and CDR2 SVGAGI. The CDR3 DNA reads TGTGCCAGCAGTTGCGGAAGGGCCCCTAACTATGGCTACACCTTC. Translation: CASSCGRAPNYGYTF.

The chain recombines TRBV29-1 with TRBJ2-7; no definite D call. Germline CDR1 and CDR2: SQVTM and ANQGSEA. The CDR3 is 12 amino acids. V was shortened by 5 bases and J by 2 bases, with 10 bases between the two germline ends. CDR3 loop: CSVYRDPYEQYF. As DNA, the CDR3 is TGCAGCGTTTATAGGGATCCCTACGAGCAGTACTTC.

This rearrangement joins TRBV12-3 or TRBV12-4 to TRBJ2-5, with 7 bases fitting TRBD1. The CDR3 has 14 residues. V lost 5 bases and J lost 4; bases outside the gene matches: 7. DNA of the CDR3: TGTGCCAGCAGTATGGACAGGAGAGGAGAGACCCAGTACTTC. It specifies CASSMDRRGETQYF.

In its sample, this clonotype was seen a few times. The genes are TRBV18 and TRBJ1-5; D is unresolved. Trimming removed 3 bases from V and 4 bases from J, with 13 bases in between. Germline lookup yields CDR1 KGHSH and CDR2 LQKENI. The CDR3 loop spans 15 amino acids. CDR3 region: CASSPPPAVNQPQHF. The DNA of the CDR3 is TGTGCCAGCTCACCGCCCCCAGCGGTAAATCAGCCCCAGCATTTT.

This clonotype was observed many times. Relative to the germline gene, one junction end is altered; a read error may explain this. The V call is TRBV5-1, the J call TRBJ1-2; D remains unclear. Germline V gene data show CDR1 as SGHRS and CDR2 as YFSETQ. The CDR3 spans 11 residues. The CDR3 nucleotides are TGTGCCAGCAGTTCTGACTATGGCTACACCTTC. As protein: CASSSDYGYTF.

This clonotype was seen more than once but under ten times. This rearrangement joins TRBV6-2 or TRBV6-3 to TRBJ1-1; tentative D call: TRBD1 (6 bases). The CDR3 length is 13 residues. Trimming took off 6 bases at V and 4 bases at J, with 12 bases between the two ends. Germline loops: CDR1 MNHEY, CDR2 SVGEGT. As DNA, the CDR3 is TGTGCCAGCAGATTGCGAGGGGGCACTGAAGCTTTCTTT. Its protein product is CASRLRGGTEAFF.

This rearrangement joins TRBV7-9 to TRBJ2-3, with D tentatively TRBD1 (6 bases). Germline V gene lookup returns CDR1 SEHNR and CDR2 FQNEAQ (reference sequence). CDR3 length equals 12 residues. V was pared by 5 bases and J by 5 bases, with 8 bases between. The CDR3 sequence is CASSPTGDTQYF. In DNA form, the CDR3 reads TGTGCCAGCAGCCCGACAGGAGATACGCAGTATTTT.

The V gene is TRBV11-3, the J gene TRBJ1-6; D possibly corresponds to TRBD1 (5 bases). Germline V lookup: CDR1 SGHNT, CDR2 YENEEA. Trimming removed 0 bases at V and 10 bases at J, with 13 bases between. This CDR3 comprises 15 residues. The CDR3 is CASSLDSRVFSPLHF. As DNA, the CDR3 is TGTGCCAGCAGCTTAGATTCCAGGGTATTCTCACCCCTCCACTTT.

The table lists this clonotype with a few counts. The chain employs TRBV7-6 and TRBJ2-5; 8 nucleotides line up with TRBD1. Germline values: CDR1 SGHVS, CDR2 FNYEAQ. CDR3 size: 14 residues. Trimming removed 5 bases from V and 2 bases from J; junction bases left unmatched: 4. CDR3 loop: CASSAYRGQETQYF. The CDR3 nucleotides are TGTGCCAGCAGCGCCTACAGGGGGCAAGAGACCCAGTACTTC.

This clonotype was seen only once. This chain links TRBV7-6 with TRBJ2-3; 12 positions agree with TRBD2. Germline CDR1 reads SGHVS; CDR2 reads FNYEAQ. J gave up 0 bases and V 5 bases, and 3 bases lay outside the gene matches. This CDR3 has 16 residues. The CDR3 is CASSRTSGVSTDTQYF. CDR3 coding DNA: TGTGCCAGCAGCAGGACTAGCGGGGTGAGCACAGATACGCAGTATTTT.

In its sample, this clonotype was seen many times. The rearrangement links TRBV7-9 to TRBJ2-4; D is unresolved. Trimming shortened V by 2 bases and J by 12 bases, and 11 bases separated the two germline ends. This CDR3 comprises 12 residues. The germline V gene encodes CDR1 SEHNR and CDR2 FQNEAQ (reference sequence). CDR3 bases: TGTGCCAGCAGCTTATCGTCGCCAGATCAGTACTTC. Protein sequence: CASSLSSPDQYF.

Only a few counts were recorded for this clonotype. This rearrangement joins TRBV6-4 to TRBJ2-1, with 9 bases lining up with TRBD1. The ends lost 0 bases at V and 7 bases at J; junction bases unmatched: 4. Germline CDR1 and CDR2: MRHNA and SNTAGT. The CDR3 has 15 residues. The CDR3 protein is CASSDSWTGVNEQFF. As DNA, the CDR3 is TGTGCCAGCAGTGACTCGTGGACAGGGGTTAATGAGCAGTTCTTC.

The chain links TRBV20-1 to TRBJ2-5; TRBD2 matches 13 bases. Per the germline V gene, CDR1 is DFQATT and CDR2 is SNEGSKA (reference sequence). With 0 bases clipped from V and 5 bases from J, the junction kept 12 bases outside the gene matches. The CDR3 covers 18 residues. The CDR3 nucleotides are TGCAGTGCTAGAGATGCCTCCGGACTAGCGGGGGCGTGGGAGACCCAGTACTTC. This codes for CSARDASGLAGAWETQYF.